This entry describes one T cell receptor (beta chain). The data were obtained in a study of blood T cell repertoires in COVID-19. Sequencing used immunoSEQ multiplex PCR; TCRdb keeps in-frame clones, though not all of them. This table holds about 53,000 clones, 77% found once. What was sequenced was peripheral blood. The TCR comes from a man between 65 and 80 years old with active or convalescent COVID-19.

The CDR3 loop reads CASSPRFNTEAFF. CDR3 DNA: TGTGCCAGCAGCCCGAGGTTTAACACTGAAGCTTTCTTT. V and J are TRBV11-3 and TRBJ1-1; D unresolved. Germline assignment: CDR1 SGHNT and CDR2 YENEEA. This CDR3 has 13 residues. The germline V and J ends were trimmed by 5 bases and 2 bases, with 9 bases remaining between them.